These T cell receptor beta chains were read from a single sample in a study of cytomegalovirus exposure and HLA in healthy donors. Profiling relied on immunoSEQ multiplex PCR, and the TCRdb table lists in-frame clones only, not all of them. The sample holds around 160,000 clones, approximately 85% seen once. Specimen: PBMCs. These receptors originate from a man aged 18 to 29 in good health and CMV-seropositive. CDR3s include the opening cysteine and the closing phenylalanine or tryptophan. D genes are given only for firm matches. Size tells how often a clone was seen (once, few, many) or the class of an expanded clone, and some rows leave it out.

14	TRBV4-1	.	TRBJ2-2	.	TGCGCCAGCAGCCAAATTGGGAGCACCGGGGAGCTGTTTTTT	CASSQIGSTGELFF
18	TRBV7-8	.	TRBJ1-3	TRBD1	TGTGCCAGCAGCTTACAGATACCGGGACAGGGGGACGGAAACACCATATATTTT	CASSLQIPGQGDGNTIYF
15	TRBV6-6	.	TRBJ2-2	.	TGTGCCAGCAGGTTGGGCTTGACGAACACCGGGGAGCTGTTTTTT	CASRLGLTNTGELFF
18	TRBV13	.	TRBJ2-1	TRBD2	TGTGCCAGCAGCTTAGGGGGGAGCGGGGGAAGCTCCTACAATGAGCAGTTCTTC	CASSLGGSGGSSYNEQFF
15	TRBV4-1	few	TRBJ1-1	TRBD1	TGCGCCAGCAGCTTAACCGGGACAGCAGACACTGAAGCTTTCTTT	CASSLTGTADTEAFF
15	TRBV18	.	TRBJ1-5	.	TGTGCCAGCTCACCTTCGTTGAGGTTCAATCAGCCCCAGCATTTT	CASSPSLRFNQPQHF
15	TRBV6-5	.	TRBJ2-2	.	TGTGCCAGCGGACGATATGACAGGCTCCCCCGGGAGCTGTTTTTT	CASGRYDRLPRELFF
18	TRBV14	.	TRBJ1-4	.	TGTGCCAGCAGCCTGGGCGGACTAACGGGTGCAACTAATGAAAAACTGTTTTTT	CASSLGGLTGATNEKLFF
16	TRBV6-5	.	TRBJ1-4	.	TGTGCCAGCAGTTACTCCTGGGCGGGGGATAATGAAAAACTGTTTTTT	CASSYSWAGDNEKLFF
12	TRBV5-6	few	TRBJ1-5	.	TGTGCCAGCAGCCTGCGGAATCAGCCCCAGCATTTT	CASSLRNQPQHF
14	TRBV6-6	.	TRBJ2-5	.	TGTGCCAGCTCTTCCCACAGGGAGGGAGAGACCCAGTACTTC	CASSSHREGETQYF
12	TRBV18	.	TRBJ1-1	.	TGTGCCAGCTCACCACCCCGCGATGAAGCTTTCTTT	CASSPPRDEAFF
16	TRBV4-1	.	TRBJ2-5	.	TGCGCCAGCAGCCAAGACTGGGGCAGGCTGGCGGAGACCCAGTACTTC	CASSQDWGRLAETQYF
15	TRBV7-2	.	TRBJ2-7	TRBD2	TGTGCCAGCAGCCCCAGCGGGACGCAATCCTACGAGCAGTACTTC	CASSPSGTQSYEQYF
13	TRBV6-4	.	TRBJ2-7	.	TGTGCCAGCAGTGTAGCCAATGTCTACGAGCAGTACTTC	CASSVANVYEQYF
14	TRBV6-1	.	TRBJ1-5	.	TGTGCCACCGACATTAGGGGAGCGGGTCAGCCCCAGCATTTT	CATDIRGAGQPQHF
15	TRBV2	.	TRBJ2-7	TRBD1	TGTGCCAGCAGTGACCCAGGGGGATCGACCTACGAGCAGTACTTC	CASSDPGGSTYEQYF
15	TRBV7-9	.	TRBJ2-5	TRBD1	TGTGCCAGCACCCGAGGACAGGGAAACCAAGAGACCCAGTACTTC	CASTRGQGNQETQYF
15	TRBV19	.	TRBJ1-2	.	TGTGCCAGTAGCAAAATCGACAGACGTAACTATGGCTACACCTTC	CASSKIDRRNYGYTF
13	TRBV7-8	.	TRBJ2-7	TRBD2	TGTGCCAGCAGCTTACAGACTAGCGGAGAGCAGTACTTC	CASSLQTSGEQYF
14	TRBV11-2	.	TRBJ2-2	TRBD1	TGTGCCGCTACGCCAGGGGGTATAGTCGGGGAGCTGTTTTTT	CAATPGGIVGELFF
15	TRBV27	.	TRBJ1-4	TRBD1	TGTGCCAGCAGTCCGCGGGACAGAGTTAATGAAAAACTGTTTTTT	CASSPRDRVNEKLFF
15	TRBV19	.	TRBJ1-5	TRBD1	TGTGCCAGTAGTATAGGACAGGGGAGCAATCAGCCCCAGCATTTT	CASSIGQGSNQPQHF
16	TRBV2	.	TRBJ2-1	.	TGTGCCAGCAGTGACCGGGGATGGAGCTCCTACAATGAGCAGTTCTTC	CASSDRGWSSYNEQFF
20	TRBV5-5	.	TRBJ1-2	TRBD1	TGTGCCAGCAGCAGACGGGGGATTATCAGGGGGCGCAAGACTAACTATGGCTACACCTTC	CASSRRGIIRGRKTNYGYTF
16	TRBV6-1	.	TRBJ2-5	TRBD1	TGTGCCAGCAGTGACTACCGGGACAGGGGGCCAGAGACCCAGTACTTC	CASSDYRDRGPETQYF
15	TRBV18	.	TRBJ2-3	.	TGTGCCAGCTCACCAATCGACTCCATAACAGATACGCAGTATTTT	CASSPIDSITDTQYF
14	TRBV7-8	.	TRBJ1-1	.	TGTGCCAGCAGCCCTAGGGGGTTGAACACTGAAGCTTTCTTT	CASSPRGLNTEAFF
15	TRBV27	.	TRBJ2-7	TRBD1	TGTGCCAGCAGTCGACAGGGTGAGCTTTCCTACGAGCAGTACTTC	CASSRQGELSYEQYF
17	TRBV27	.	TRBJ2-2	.	TGTGCCAGCAGTCTACCGGCGGTGGGTTCGGCAGCCGGGGAGCTGTTTTTT	CASSLPAVGSAAGELFF
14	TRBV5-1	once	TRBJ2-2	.	TGCGCCAGCAGCTTGGCCGGGGACACCGGGGAGCTGTTTTTT	CASSLAGDTGELFF
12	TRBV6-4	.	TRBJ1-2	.	TGTGCCAGCAGTGAATCAGGCTATGGCTACACCTTC	CASSESGYGYTF
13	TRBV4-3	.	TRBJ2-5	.	TGCGCCAGCAGCAACGGACAGCAAGAGACCCAGTACTTC	CASSNGQQETQYF
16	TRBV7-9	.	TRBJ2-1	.	TGTGCCAGCAGCCCAAAGCTTCCCCCCCCCTACAATGAGCAGTTCTTC	CASSPKLPPPYNEQFF
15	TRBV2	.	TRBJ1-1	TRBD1	TGTGCCAGCAGTGCAAGACAGGGGCGGAACACTGAAGCTTTCTTT	CASSARQGRNTEAFF
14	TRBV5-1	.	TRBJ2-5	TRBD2	TGCGCCAGCAGCCCAGCGGGGGTTCAAGAGACCCAGTACTTC	CASSPAGVQETQYF
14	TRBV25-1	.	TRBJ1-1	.	TGTGCCAGCAGTGAGAGAAGGGAGTACACTGAAGCTTTCTTT	CASSERREYTEAFF
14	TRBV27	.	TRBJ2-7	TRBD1	TGTGCCAGCAGTTTGGGACAGCCTACCTACGAGCAGTACTTC	CASSLGQPTYEQYF
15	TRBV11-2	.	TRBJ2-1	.	TGTGCCAGCAGCTTCTTGCGGCGCGCCTACAATGAGCAGTTCTTC	CASSFLRRAYNEQFF
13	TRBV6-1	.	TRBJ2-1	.	TGTGCCAGCAGTGCAAGCCTAGCCAATGAGCAGTTCTTC	CASSASLANEQFF
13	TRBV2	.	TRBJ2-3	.	TGTGCCACCCCGGCGGGCGTCACAGATACGCAGTATTTT	CATPAGVTDTQYF
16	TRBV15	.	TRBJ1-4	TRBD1	TGTGCCACCAGCGGGGAGACAGGGGATCCTAATGAAAAACTGTTTTTT	CATSGETGDPNEKLFF